The 21 T cell receptor beta chains reported below all come from one sample, sequenced in a study of post-analysis software for immune sequencing data. The study, taken as a whole, reports: Elevated frequency relative to controls characterized roughly 5 TRBV segments in patients, TRBV5-6, TRBV5-1 and TRBV20-1 among them.

No antigens are known for them. Tagging with unique molecular identifiers was a feature of the TCR beta cDNA libraries. MiXCR, run by TCRdb on the PCR reads, gives a single entry per CDR3 protein. The sample lists 550,000 to 700,000 distinct CDR3 sequences; 44% were seen once. Input material: blood. The source is a girl aged 5-17 years with multiple sclerosis.

This chain uses TRBV12-3 or TRBV12-4 with TRBJ2-5, with 7 bases that match TRBD1. This CDR3 spans 12 amino acids. The CDR3 protein is CAVSGGQETQYF. In nucleotides, the CDR3 is TGTGCGGTATCAGGGGGACAAGAGACCCAGTACTTC.

The genes are TRBV4-1 and TRBJ2-1, with D hard to call. The V end was cut by 1 base, the J end by 7 bases, with 8 bases between. This CDR3 spans 13 amino acids. Per germline, CDR1 MGHRA and CDR2 YSYEKL. Here the CDR3 DNA reads TGCGCCAGCAGCCAAGTCGACTTTAATGAGCAGTTCTTC. Amino acid sequence: CASSQVDFNEQFF.

This sequence joins TRBV3-1 and TRBJ2-1; 9 bases fit TRBD2. With 4 bases clipped from V and 6 bases from J, the junction kept 19 bases outside the gene matches. The CDR3 covers 19 residues. Germline CDR1 and CDR2: LGHDT and YNNKEL (reference sequence). The CDR3 sequence is CASSPDPNLLAGHLNEQFF. CDR3 in DNA: TGTGCCAGCAGCCCGGATCCAAATCTTCTAGCGGGGCACCTCAATGAGCAGTTCTTC.

This rearrangement joins TRBV14 to TRBJ2-7; possible D gene TRBD2, 5 bases. The CDR3 spans 15 residues. Trimming removed 0 bases at V and 6 bases at J, with 15 bases between. CDR1 is SGHDN and CDR2 is FVKESK in the germline V gene. CDR3 coding DNA: TGTGCCAGCAGCCAAGATCTTACTCCGAGGGTCGAGCAGTACTTC. Its translation is CASSQDLTPRVEQYF.

CDR3 coding DNA: TGCAGCGGTGACCGACTAGCGGGGGGACAGTTCTTC. Its translation is CSGDRLAGGQFF. V gene TRBV29-1 combines with J gene TRBJ2-1; 13 bases align to TRBD2. The CDR3 totals 12 residues. V gave up 7 bases and J gave up 13 bases; unmatched junction bases: 7. Germline loops: CDR1 SQVTM, CDR2 ANQGSEA.

Remarks on this clonotype: Its ends do not fully match the called genes, so a read error is possible. This chain joins TRBV3-1 and TRBJ2-4; 8 nucleotides match TRBD2. The CDR3 totals 15 residues. Germline V gene data show CDR1 as LGHDT and CDR2 as YNNKEL (reference sequence). DNA of the CDR3: TGTGTCAGCAGCCAAGTGACTAGCGTAAAAAACATTCAGTACTTC. This translates into CVSSQVTSVKNIQYF.

The V gene is TRBV10-3, the J gene TRBJ1-1, with 10 nucleotides matching TRBD1. The CDR3 extends over 14 amino acids. The germline CDR1 and CDR2 sequences are ENHRY and SYGVKD. Trimming took 11 bases from V and 4 from J; bases not matched to a gene: 10. This chain's CDR3 is CASSRDRGLTEAFF. The CDR3 DNA reads as TGTGCCTCCAGCCGGGACAGGGGCCTCACTGAAGCTTTCTTT.

The chain couples TRBV27 to TRBJ2-3; TRBD2 aligns across 12 bases. In germline, CDR1 is MNHEY, CDR2 SMNVEV (reference sequence). There are 20 residues in the CDR3. J was trimmed by 0 bases and V by 7 bases; bases with no gene match: 17. DNA for the CDR3: TGTGCCAGCACCCAGAGGGCTAGCGGGAGGGAAACTTCTAGCACAGATACGCAGTATTTT. Residues: CASTQRASGRETSSTDTQYF.

This clonotype was seen only a few times. The rearrangement joins TRBV19 to TRBJ2-7; no reliable D call. V was cut by 1 base and J by 1 base, with 11 bases left in between. Germline V gives CDR1 LNHDA, CDR2 SQIVND (reference sequence). CDR3 length: 15 residues. CDR3 DNA sequence: TGTGCCAGTAGTATAGTTGGCGGAAGATCCTACGAGCAGTACTTC. Protein: CASSIVGGRSYEQYF.

This clonotype showed up just a few times. The chain employs TRBV10-3 and TRBJ1-1, with D possibly matching TRBD1 (5 bases). CDR3 length: 13 amino acids. V dropped 1 base and J dropped 5 bases, with 8 bases sitting between them. Per germline, CDR1 ENHRY and CDR2 SYGVKD. The CDR3 spells CAISEYRKTEAFF. The DNA for the CDR3 is TGTGCCATCAGTGAGTACAGGAAAACTGAAGCTTTCTTT.

This clonotype came up many times. The V gene is TRBV6-6, the J gene TRBJ2-1; D possibly corresponds to TRBD2 (6 bases). This CDR3 comprises 12 residues. CDR1 and CDR2 from the germline V gene are MNHNY and SVGAGI (reference sequence). With 6 bases removed from V and 6 bases from J, the gap between germline ends came to 9 bases. The CDR3 sequence is CASSPGGNEQFF. In DNA, the CDR3 is TGTGCCAGCAGCCCCGGGGGCAATGAGCAGTTCTTC.

In its sample, this clonotype was seen a few times. V gene TRBV7-9 combines with J gene TRBJ2-3; D might be TRBD1 (5 bases). V was clipped by 6 bases and J by 1 base, with 11 bases between them. Germline CDR1 SEHNR, CDR2 FQNEAQ (reference sequence). CDR3 length: 14 amino acids. In DNA form, the CDR3 reads TGTGCCAGCAGGGATGTACAGGGCACAGATACGCAGTATTTT. Amino acids: CASRDVQGTDTQYF.

In this sample, this clonotype turned up a few times. The chain recombines TRBV30 with TRBJ2-7, with 7 bases matching TRBD1. This CDR3 has 13 amino acids. The V gene end was trimmed by 3 bases and the J gene end by 2 bases; junction bases not matched to a gene: 4. Germline-derived CDR1 and CDR2 are GTSNPN and SVGIG (reference sequence). The CDR3 spells CAWSVQGTYEQYF. DNA for the CDR3: TGTGCCTGGAGCGTACAGGGGACCTACGAGCAGTACTTC.

This clonotype was found a few times. The chain combines TRBV5-1 with TRBJ2-5; 9 bases agree with TRBD1. The CDR3 is 15 amino acids. V dropped 0 bases and J dropped 3; count of bases not matched to a gene: 3. CDR1 and CDR2 (germline): SGHRS, YFSETQ. The chain's CDR3 is CASSLGWTGEETQYF. The CDR3 DNA reads TGCGCCAGCAGCTTGGGCTGGACAGGGGAAGAGACCCAGTACTTC.

V is TRBV5-1 and J is TRBJ1-1; D gene uncertain. The CDR3 consists of 13 residues. V lost 3 bases and J 2 bases, leaving 8 bases between the germline ends. Germline V gives CDR1 SGHRS, CDR2 YFSETQ. The CDR3 protein is CASSSQDNTEAFF. CDR3 in DNA: TGCGCCAGCAGCTCGCAAGATAACACTGAAGCTTTCTTT. Filled out from reference TRBV5-1 and TRBJ1-1, the complete variable domain reads KAGVTQTPRYLIKTRGQQVTLSCSPISGHRSVSWYQQTPGQGLQFLFEYFSETQRNKGNFPGRFSGRQFSNSRSEMNVSTLELGDSALYLCASSSQDNTEAFFGQGTRLTVV.

This clonotype was picked up a small number of times. J is TRBJ2-5 and V is TRBV5-1; 13 bases match TRBD2. Germline V gene sequence: CDR1 SGHRS, CDR2 YFSETQ. This CDR3 is built from 16 residues. Trimming at V came to 2 bases and at J to 5 bases, leaving 6 bases not matched to a gene. CDR3 amino acids: CASSFRTSGSVETQYF. CDR3 in DNA: TGCGCCAGCAGCTTCCGGACTAGCGGGAGTGTGGAGACCCAGTACTTC.

This clonotype was detected only a few times. The chain couples TRBV7-9 to TRBJ2-7, with 7 nucleotides matching TRBD1. The CDR3 consists of 15 residues. The ends lost 4 bases at V and 2 bases at J; junction bases unmatched: 8. Per the germline V gene, CDR1 is SEHNR and CDR2 is FQNEAQ (reference sequence). The CDR3 DNA sequence: TGTGCCAGCAGCTCATCGGACAGGTCAACCTACGAGCAGTACTTC. It codes for CASSSSDRSTYEQYF.

This clonotype was seen a single time. CDR3 in DNA: TGTGCCAGCAGGGGACGACAGGCAACTAATGAAAAACTGTTTTTT. Its protein is CASRGRQATNEKLFF. V gene TRBV12-3 or TRBV12-4 combines with J gene TRBJ1-4; D possibly corresponds to TRBD1 (6 bases). This CDR3 is built from 15 residues. Trimming removed 6 bases at V and 0 bases at J, with 11 bases between.

This sequence joins TRBV5-1 and TRBJ2-3, with 9 bases that match TRBD2. CDR1 SGHRS and CDR2 YFSETQ come from the germline V gene. The CDR3 length is 15 residues. With V trimmed by 0 bases and J by 4 bases, 3 bases remained unmatched. The CDR3 bases are TGCGCCAGCAGCTTGGGAGCGGGAGGCGCAGATACGCAGTATTTT. This encodes CASSLGAGGADTQYF.

This chain connects TRBV5-6 to TRBJ2-7; possible D gene TRBD2, 5 bases. The CDR3 spans 14 residues. Trimming left V 2 bases short and J 7 bases short, with 16 bases between. CDR1 and CDR2 from the germline V gene are SGHDT and YYEEEE. CDR3 nucleotides: TGTGCCAGCAGCTTTTACGGGGTCGGCAAGGAGCAGTACTTC. It encodes CASSFYGVGKEQYF.

This chain connects TRBV9 to TRBJ2-3, with a weak D call TRBD2 (6 bases). The CDR3 is 14 amino acids. The germline V gene has CDR1 SGDLS and CDR2 YYNGEE. With 4 bases removed from V and 3 bases from J, the gap between germline ends came to 12 bases. The CDR3 sequence is CASSSRLGTDTQYF. The CDR3 region has the DNA TGTGCCAGCAGCTCAAGACTAGGAACAGATACGCAGTATTTT. The variable domain in full, with the rest retrieved from reference TRBV9 and TRBJ2-3, is DSGVTQTPKHLITATGQRVTLRCSPRSGDLSVYWYQQSLDQGLQFLIQYYNGEERAKGNILERFSAQQFPDLHSELNLSSLELGDSALYFCASSSRLGTDTQYFGPGTRLTVL.